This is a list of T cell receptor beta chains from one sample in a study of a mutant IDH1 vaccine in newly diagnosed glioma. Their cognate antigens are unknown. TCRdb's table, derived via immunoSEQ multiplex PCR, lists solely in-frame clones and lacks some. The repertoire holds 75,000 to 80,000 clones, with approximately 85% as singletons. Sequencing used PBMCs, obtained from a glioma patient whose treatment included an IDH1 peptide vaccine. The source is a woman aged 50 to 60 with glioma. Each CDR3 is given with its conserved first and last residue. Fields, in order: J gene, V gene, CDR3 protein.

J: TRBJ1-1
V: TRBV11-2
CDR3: CASSLIGRAFF

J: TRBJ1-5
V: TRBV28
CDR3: CASSPIKGASQPQHF

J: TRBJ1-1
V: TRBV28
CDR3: CASSSLPGGATEAFF

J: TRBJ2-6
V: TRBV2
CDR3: CASSDWANVLTF

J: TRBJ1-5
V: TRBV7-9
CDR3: CASSLDHQPQHF

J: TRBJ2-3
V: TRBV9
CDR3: CASSVGNGDGTQYF

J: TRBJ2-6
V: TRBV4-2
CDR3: CASSQPAGGGANVLTF

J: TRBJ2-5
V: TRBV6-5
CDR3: CASSSGTGLQETQYF

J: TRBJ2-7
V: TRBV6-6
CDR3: CASSYSSREYYEQYF

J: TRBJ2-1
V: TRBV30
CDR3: CAWSPYNEQFF

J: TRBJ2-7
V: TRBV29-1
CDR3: CSVSGQGAYEQYF

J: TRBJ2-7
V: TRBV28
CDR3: CASSLYRGGVYEQYF

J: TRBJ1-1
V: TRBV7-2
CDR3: CASSLIQENTEAFF

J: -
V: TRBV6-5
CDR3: CASSLGTSGSYEQYF

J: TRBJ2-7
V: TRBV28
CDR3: CASSSLDGTSAYSSYEQYF

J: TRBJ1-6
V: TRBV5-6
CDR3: CASSLKGSSYNSPLHF

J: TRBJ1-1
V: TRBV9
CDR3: CASSVDSNTEAFF

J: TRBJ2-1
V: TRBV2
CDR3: CASRREGEQFF

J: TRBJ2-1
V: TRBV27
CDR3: CASFDKREYEQFF

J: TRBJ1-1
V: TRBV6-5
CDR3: CASSSRGKNTEAFF

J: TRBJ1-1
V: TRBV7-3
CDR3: CASSSYQGEAFF

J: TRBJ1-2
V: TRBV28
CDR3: CASSSGQGGLYGYTF

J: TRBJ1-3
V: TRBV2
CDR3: CASSVARGQGNTIYF

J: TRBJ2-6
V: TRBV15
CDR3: CATSRFLRQGKANVLTF

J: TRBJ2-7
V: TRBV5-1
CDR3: CASSLGDPTYEQYF

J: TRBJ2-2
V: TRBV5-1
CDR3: CASSLVRRNTGELFF

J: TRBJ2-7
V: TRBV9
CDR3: CASSVGSLGAEQYF

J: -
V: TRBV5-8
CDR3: CASSKGLAGDPYEQYF

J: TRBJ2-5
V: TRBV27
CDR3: CASSPKQVEQETQYF

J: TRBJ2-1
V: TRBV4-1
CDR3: CASSQAQNNEQFF

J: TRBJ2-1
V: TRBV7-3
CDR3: CASSLTSGSNEQFF

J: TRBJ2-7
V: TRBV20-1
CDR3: CSAVGQYEQYF

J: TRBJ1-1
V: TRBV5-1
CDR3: CASSKKPDSYTEAFF

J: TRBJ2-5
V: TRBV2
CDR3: CASRRGAGGPQETQYF

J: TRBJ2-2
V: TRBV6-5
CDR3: CASSYTTDTGELFF

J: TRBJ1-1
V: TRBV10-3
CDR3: CATRGILNTEAFF

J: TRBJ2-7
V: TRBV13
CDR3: CASSLKGDYSYEQYF